Shown below are 30 T cell receptor beta chains from a single sample sequenced in a study of cytomegalovirus exposure and HLA in healthy donors. 13 Jbeta primers and 60 Vbeta primers were used for the PCR. Method: immunoSEQ multiplex PCR; TCRdb's copy keeps in-frame clones and lacks some. The repertoire holds around 88,000 clones, with around four fifths as singletons. The sample consisted of PBMCs. The origin of the receptors is a middle-aged man in good health and CMV-seropositive.

The chain combines TRBV5-1 with TRBJ2-3, with D possibly being TRBD2 (5 bases). The CDR3 is 14 amino acids. V was shortened by 6 bases and J by 0 bases, with 11 bases between the two germline ends. Per the germline V gene, CDR1 is SGHRS and CDR2 is YFSETQ. The CDR3 is CASTSGTSTDTQYF. The DNA of the CDR3 is TGCGCCAGCACGAGCGGAACTAGCACAGATACGCAGTATTTT. The variable domain in full, with the rest retrieved from reference TRBV5-1 and TRBJ2-3, is KAGVTQTPRYLIKTRGQQVTLSCSPISGHRSVSWYQQTPGQGLQFLFEYFSETQRNKGNFPGRFSGRQFSNSRSEMNVSTLELGDSALYLCASTSGTSTDTQYFGPGTRLTVL.

This rearrangement joins TRBV4-3 to TRBJ1-3, with D tentatively TRBD1 (6 bases). Germline V gene sequence: CDR1 LGHNA, CDR2 YSLEER. Deletions cut 4 bases from V and 4 bases from J, with 17 bases between. There are 16 residues in the CDR3. This CDR3 is CASSPGGQGMGNTIYF. DNA for the CDR3: TGCGCCAGCAGCCCGGGCGGGCAGGGGATGGGAAACACCATATATTTT.

The chain recombines TRBV7-2 with TRBJ1-1, with TRBD1 matching over 9 bases. V lost 4 bases and J lost 10; bases outside the gene matches: 10. CDR3 length equals 14 residues. Germline assignment: CDR1 SGHTA and CDR2 FQGNSA. This CDR3 is CASSSPGQGCLAFF. The CDR3 nucleotides read TGTGCCAGCAGCTCCCCCGGACAGGGGTGTTTAGCTTTCTTT.

This clone was detected once. The rearrangement links TRBV19 to TRBJ2-2, with D hard to call. The CDR3 is 12 amino acids. V was shortened by 8 bases and J by 5 bases, with 9 bases between the two germline ends. Germline V CDR1 and CDR2: LNHDA, SQIVND (reference sequence). The CDR3 DNA follows: TGTGCCAGTCCAGGCTGGACCGGGGAGCTGTTTTTT. It specifies CASPGWTGELFF.

V and J are TRBV4-3 and TRBJ1-1; no clear D. Germline values: CDR1 LGHNA, CDR2 YSLEER. Trimming left V 0 bases short and J 0 bases short, with 8 bases between. CDR3 length equals 15 residues. The CDR3 coding sequence is TGCGCCAGCAGCCAAGATCTCCAGTTGAACACTGAAGCTTTCTTT. Translated, it gives CASSQDLQLNTEAFF.

The gene calls are TRBV9 and TRBJ2-7, with D hard to call. Germline loops: CDR1 SGDLS, CDR2 YYNGEE. The CDR3 totals 13 residues. Trimming removed 4 bases from V and 7 bases from J, with 15 bases in between. Here the CDR3 DNA reads TGTGCCAGCAGCCCATCCCAGAGGTATGAGCAGTACTTC. Translated, it gives CASSPSQRYEQYF.

The chain is built from TRBV5-1 and TRBJ1-1; TRBD1 is a possible D gene (5 bases). CDR3 length equals 15 residues. Germline V CDR1 and CDR2: SGHRS, YFSETQ. With 0 bases removed from V and 7 bases from J, the gap between germline ends came to 16 bases. The CDR3: CASSLEGVARGEAFF. DNA of the CDR3: TGCGCCAGCAGCTTGGAAGGGGTGGCACGAGGTGAAGCTTTCTTT. Full variable domain (rest looked up from reference TRBV5-1 and TRBJ1-1): KAGVTQTPRYLIKTRGQQVTLSCSPISGHRSVSWYQQTPGQGLQFLFEYFSETQRNKGNFPGRFSGRQFSNSRSEMNVSTLELGDSALYLCASSLEGVARGEAFFGQGTRLTVV.

The chain links TRBV18 to TRBJ1-1, with D possibly TRBD1 on 5 matching bases. The V end was cut by 0 bases, the J end by 2 bases, with 13 bases between. The CDR3 length is 16 residues. Per germline, CDR1 KGHSH and CDR2 LQKENI. The CDR3 here is CASSPPAGRRNTEAFF. The CDR3 region has the DNA TGTGCCAGCTCACCACCGGCGGGACGGCGAAACACTGAAGCTTTCTTT.

This clone occurred a few times. This chain connects TRBV27 to TRBJ2-5; 7 bases align to TRBD1. The DNA matches TRBJ2-7 better at its end, which makes the J call doubtful. There are 14 residues in the CDR3. Germline assignment: CDR1 MNHEY and CDR2 SMNVEV (reference sequence). The CDR3 DNA follows: TGTGCCAGCAGTTGGCGAGGGGACAGCTACGAGCAGTACTTC. Protein sequence: CASSWRGDSYEQYF.

The count of this clone is one. The chain is built from TRBV5-1 and TRBJ1-4; the D gene is possibly TRBD1 (5 bases). The V gene lost 0 bases and the J gene lost 2 bases, with 8 bases spanning the gap. The CDR3 consists of 15 residues. Germline lookup yields CDR1 SGHRS and CDR2 YFSETQ. DNA for the CDR3: TGCGCCAGCAGCTTGGAGGGGCCCACTAATGAAAAACTGTTTTTT. Its protein product is CASSLEGPTNEKLFF.

The chain is built from TRBV18 and TRBJ2-3; TRBD2 aligns across 8 bases. V dropped 0 bases and J dropped 6; count of bases not matched to a gene: 8. This CDR3 contains 16 residues. Germline CDR1 is KGHSH and CDR2 is LQKENI. Written as DNA, the CDR3 is TGTGCCAGCTCACCACCCCTCGCGGGGGGCTCGGATACGCAGTATTTT. Its translation: CASSPPLAGGSDTQYF.

The rearrangement joins TRBV4-3 to TRBJ2-5, with D perhaps TRBD2 (6 bases). Trimming cost V 4 bases and J 2 bases, with 14 bases left between them. CDR1 is LGHNA, CDR2 YSLEER, per germline. The CDR3 runs to 15 residues. The DNA for the CDR3 is TGCGCCAGCAGCCCCTACGGGGGATATCAAGAGACCCAGTACTTC. Its translation: CASSPYGGYQETQYF.

The rearrangement links TRBV13 to TRBJ1-2, with TRBD1 matching 10 bases. Germline CDR1 PRHDT, CDR2 FYEKMQ (reference sequence). The CDR3 covers 13 residues. V dropped 5 bases and J dropped 6; count of bases not matched to a gene: 3. The CDR3 protein is CASSEGTGDGYTF. In nucleotides, the CDR3 is TGTGCCAGCAGCGAGGGGACAGGGGATGGCTACACCTTC.

This chain uses TRBV19 with TRBJ1-2; D unclear. This CDR3 is built from 17 residues. Deletions cut 6 bases from V and 5 bases from J, with 25 bases between. Germline V gene lookup returns CDR1 LNHDA and CDR2 SQIVND (reference sequence). The CDR3 DNA reads as TGTGCCAGTAGAATGAACGGCGCCCAGGAGGTCACATATGGCTACACCTTC. The encoded protein is CASRMNGAQEVTYGYTF.

Note on this clone: A read error may account for a junction end that differs from germline. This chain uses TRBV2 with TRBJ1-2, with a weak D call TRBD1 (5 bases). The V gene's germline CDR1 is SNHLY and CDR2 FYNNEI. The CDR3 has 12 amino acids. CDR3 region: CASSQGFYGYPF. The CDR3, as DNA: TGTGCCAGCAGTCAGGGCTTCTATGGCTACCCCTTC.

The chain joins TRBV7-3 to TRBJ2-1; tentatively, D is TRBD1 (5 bases). The CDR3 covers 15 residues. In germline, CDR1 is SGHTA, CDR2 FQGTGA. Trimming took off 1 base at V and 7 bases at J, with 14 bases between the two ends. The chain's CDR3 is CASSLREQPGNEQFF. CDR3 nucleotide sequence: TGTGCCAGCAGCTTAAGGGAACAACCAGGGAATGAGCAGTTCTTC.

The chain uses TRBV7-2 and TRBJ2-7; TRBD2 agrees at 11 bases. CDR1 and CDR2 (germline): SGHTA, FQGNSA. The trim removed 1 base at V and 0 bases at J, leaving 2 bases unmatched. CDR3 length: 16 amino acids. CDR3 residues: CASSLVAGGGSYEQYF. The CDR3, as DNA: TGTGCCAGCAGCTTAGTAGCGGGGGGGGGCTCCTACGAGCAGTACTTC.

Regarding this clone: At one end the junction does not follow the germline gene, possibly because of a read error. CDR3 residues: CASSQGPSGGTSSGYPF. The CDR3 coding sequence is TGCGCCAGCAGCCAAGGGCCCAGCGGGGGCACATCTAGTGGCTACCCCTTC. This chain connects TRBV4-3 to TRBJ1-2; possibly TRBD1 for D (6 bases). CDR1 is LGHNA, CDR2 YSLEER, per germline. CDR3 length: 17 residues.

The gene calls are TRBV18 and TRBJ1-5; 7 positions match TRBD1. V dropped 3 bases and J dropped 1; count of bases not matched to a gene: 0. Germline V lookup: CDR1 KGHSH, CDR2 LQKENI. The CDR3 covers 14 residues. The CDR3 DNA sequence: TGTGCCAGCTCACCGGGACAGAGCAATCAGCCCCAGCATTTT. Protein sequence: CASSPGQSNQPQHF.

This rearrangement joins TRBV15 to TRBJ2-1, with TRBD1 matching 7 bases. V lost 3 bases, J lost 3 bases, and 5 bases stayed unmatched. CDR1 is LNHNV and CDR2 is YYDKDF in the germline V gene (reference sequence). The CDR3 runs 15 residues. Here the CDR3 DNA reads TGTGCCACCAGCAGGGGTGGGACAGACTACAATGAGCAGTTCTTC. Protein: CATSRGGTDYNEQFF.

The chain employs TRBV4-1 and TRBJ2-2, with D perhaps matching TRBD1 (6 bases). The germline CDR1 and CDR2 sequences are MGHRA and YSYEKL. The CDR3 runs 14 residues. Trimming removed 1 base from V and 5 bases from J, with 8 bases in between. CDR3 DNA sequence: TGCGCCAGCAGCCAAGTGGGGGCAACCGGGGAGCTGTTTTTT. Its translation: CASSQVGATGELFF.

The gene calls are TRBV18 and TRBJ1-5, with D unresolved. The CDR3 contains 16 residues. Germline assignment: CDR1 KGHSH and CDR2 LQKENI. V was pared by 6 bases and J by 0 bases, with 15 bases between. The CDR3 here is CASSPSSANSNQPQHF. The CDR3, as DNA: TGTGCCAGCTCTCCAAGCAGCGCTAATAGCAATCAGCCCCAGCATTTT.

The chain employs TRBV15 and TRBJ1-1, with 9 bases fitting TRBD1. CDR3 length: 14 amino acids. CDR1 and CDR2 from the germline V gene are LNHNV and YYDKDF (reference sequence). Trimming at V came to 3 bases and at J to 6 bases, leaving 5 bases not matched to a gene. The CDR3 nucleotides are TGTGCCACCAGCAGGGAACAGGGGGCGGCTGAAGCTTTCTTT. This translates into CATSREQGAAEAFF.

This clone was recorded a few times. This chain uses TRBV5-6 with TRBJ1-2, with no clear D. With 0 bases removed from V and 1 base from J, the gap between germline ends came to 10 bases. Germline V CDR1 and CDR2: SGHDT, YYEEEE. This CDR3 contains 15 residues. This CDR3 reads CASSLGRGINYGYTF. CDR3 bases: TGTGCCAGCAGCTTGGGACGGGGAATTAACTATGGCTACACCTTC. The whole variable domain, filled in from reference TRBV5-6 and TRBJ1-2, reads DAGVTQSPTHLIKTRGQQVTLRCSPKSGHDTVSWYQQALGQGPQFIFQYYEEEERQRGNFPDRFSGHQFPNYSSELNVNALLLGDSALYLCASSLGRGINYGYTFGSGTRLTVV.

This sequence joins TRBV7-2 and TRBJ1-5; the match to TRBD1 covers 8 bases. This CDR3 comprises 16 residues. Trimming cost V 5 bases and J 3 bases; bases outside gene matches: 9. Per the germline V gene, CDR1 is SGHTA and CDR2 is FQGNSA. DNA of the CDR3: TGTGCCAGCAGCCCGGTGACAGGGGCCTACAATCAGCCCCAGCATTTT. The encoded protein is CASSPVTGAYNQPQHF.

The chain links TRBV7-9 to TRBJ2-2; tentative D call: TRBD1 (5 bases). The CDR3 consists of 16 residues. V was shortened by 2 bases and J by 0 bases, with 10 bases between the two germline ends. Germline V lookup: CDR1 SEHNR, CDR2 FQNEAQ (reference sequence). The CDR3 region is CASSLKGYPNTGELFF. In nucleotides, the CDR3 is TGTGCCAGCAGCTTAAAGGGGTACCCGAACACCGGGGAGCTGTTTTTT. Full variable domain (missing parts from reference TRBV7-9 and TRBJ2-2): DTGVSQNPRHKITKRGQNVTFRCDPISEHNRLYWYRQTLGQGPEFLTYFQNEAQLEKSRLLSDRFSAERPKGSFSTLEIQRTEQGDSAMYLCASSLKGYPNTGELFFGEGSRLTVL.

The chain joins TRBV5-3 to TRBJ1-1, with D possibly being TRBD1 (6 bases). TRBV5-3 is an open reading frame whose function is uncertain. This CDR3 has 16 residues. Trimming removed 4 bases from V and 1 base from J, with 17 bases in between. The CDR3 sequence is CARSTYPHRENTEAFF. Written as DNA, the CDR3 is TGTGCCAGAAGCACTTACCCTCACAGGGAGAACACTGAAGCTTTCTTT.

The chain carries TRBV27 and TRBJ2-5, with 10 bases identical to TRBD2. The better agreement between TRBJ2-7 and the DNA end casts doubt on the J call. CDR3 length: 15 residues. From germline, CDR1 is MNHEY and CDR2 SMNVEV (reference sequence). CDR3 nucleotides: TGTGCCAGCAGAGCCCCTAGCGGGGGATCCTACGAGCAGTACTTC. This codes for CASRAPSGGSYEQYF.

This clone was picked up a small number of times. The chain recombines TRBV19 with TRBJ1-1; D uncertain. This CDR3 comprises 13 residues. CDR1 and CDR2 from the germline V gene are LNHDA and SQIVND (reference sequence). V gave up 3 bases and J gave up 2 bases, with 7 bases separating them. As DNA, the CDR3 is TGTGCCAGTAGTATTATCGGTAACACTGAAGCTTTCTTT. This translates into CASSIIGNTEAFF.

This rearrangement joins TRBV19 to TRBJ2-2; 8 bases are shared with TRBD2. The germline V gene encodes CDR1 LNHDA and CDR2 SQIVND (reference sequence). This CDR3 contains 15 residues. V dropped 7 bases and J dropped 2; count of bases not matched to a gene: 6. CDR3 amino acids: CASTPGGINTGELFF. CDR3 in DNA: TGTGCCAGTACCCCGGGGGGGATTAACACCGGGGAGCTGTTTTTT.